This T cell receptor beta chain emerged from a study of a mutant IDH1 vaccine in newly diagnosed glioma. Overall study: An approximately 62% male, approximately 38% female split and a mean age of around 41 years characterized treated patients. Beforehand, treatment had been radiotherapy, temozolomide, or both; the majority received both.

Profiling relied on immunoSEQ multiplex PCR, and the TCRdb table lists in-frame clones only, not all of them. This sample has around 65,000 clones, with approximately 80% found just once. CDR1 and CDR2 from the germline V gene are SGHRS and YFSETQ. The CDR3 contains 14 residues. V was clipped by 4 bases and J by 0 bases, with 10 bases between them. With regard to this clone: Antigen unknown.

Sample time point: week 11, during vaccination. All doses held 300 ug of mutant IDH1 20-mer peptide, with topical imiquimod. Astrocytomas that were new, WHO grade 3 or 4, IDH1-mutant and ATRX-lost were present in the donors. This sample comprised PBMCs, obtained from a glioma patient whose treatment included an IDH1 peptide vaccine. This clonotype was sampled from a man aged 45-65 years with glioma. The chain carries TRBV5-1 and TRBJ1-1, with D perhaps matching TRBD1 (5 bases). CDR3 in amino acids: CASSLGHLNTEAFF. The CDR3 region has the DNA TGCGCCAGCAGCCTCGGACACCTGAACACTGAAGCTTTCTTT. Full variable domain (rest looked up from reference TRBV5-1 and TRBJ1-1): KAGVTQTPRYLIKTRGQQVTLSCSPISGHRSVSWYQQTPGQGLQFLFEYFSETQRNKGNFPGRFSGRQFSNSRSEMNVSTLELGDSALYLCASSLGHLNTEAFFGQGTRLTVV.